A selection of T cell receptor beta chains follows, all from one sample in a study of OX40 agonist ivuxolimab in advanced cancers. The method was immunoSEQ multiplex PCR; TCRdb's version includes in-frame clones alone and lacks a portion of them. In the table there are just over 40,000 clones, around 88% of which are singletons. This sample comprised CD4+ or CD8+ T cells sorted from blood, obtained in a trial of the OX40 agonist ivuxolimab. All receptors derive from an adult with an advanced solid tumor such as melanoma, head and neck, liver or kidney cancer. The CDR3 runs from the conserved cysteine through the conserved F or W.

CASSPGSSYEQYF	TRBV28	TRBJ2-7
CASRISGQGQQPQHF	TRBV28	TRBJ1-5
CASRGSGTGEVQYF	TRBV11-2	TRBJ2-7
CASSQGSYEQYF	TRBV7-9	TRBJ2-7
CASSGLAGGVFSYEQYF	TRBV6-1	TRBJ2-7
CASSVEGTSYEQYF	TRBV9	TRBJ2-7
CASSQRAKNTEAFF	TRBV4-1	TRBJ1-1
CASSLVPQGRRTFF	TRBV27	TRBJ1-1
CASSLSIGVNEQFF	TRBV27	TRBJ2-1
CASSLYTPRYSNQPQHF	TRBV27	TRBJ1-5
CASRSAGQIQPQHF	TRBV23-1	TRBJ1-5
CASSDAPGEGVTDTQYF	TRBV9	TRBJ2-3
CASGAGHMRYEQYF	TRBV6-5	TRBJ2-7
CASMAVSGNFGEQYF	TRBV27	TRBJ2-7
CASRDKRTGGTGELFF	TRBV25-1	TRBJ2-2
CASSQTMGYEQYF	TRBV4-1	TRBJ2-7
CASSFPREIYNEQFF	TRBV7-2	TRBJ2-1
CATSRARDTETQYF	TRBV15	TRBJ2-5
CAGRPRGGQNTEAFF	TRBV6-5	TRBJ1-1
CASSYWQGAAYGYTF	TRBV6-5	TRBJ1-2
CASSVLAGTGELFF	TRBV2	TRBJ2-2
CASTPFWTTDTQYF	TRBV19	TRBJ2-3
CASSYGQGRYNEQFF	TRBV7-3	TRBJ2-1
CASSLAEGSPDTQYF	TRBV7-9	TRBJ2-3
CASSLSTGGLYEQYF	TRBV28	TRBJ2-7
CASTGLAEKGLENEQFF	TRBV27	TRBJ2-1
CASSHVFRRGNQPQHF	TRBV7-4	TRBJ1-5
CASLGEAMPYEQYF	TRBV6-5	TRBJ2-7
CASSFSLNTGELFF	TRBV19	TRBJ2-2
CASSDEAGAYNEQFF	TRBV6-4	TRBJ2-1
CASSLSPSSTDTQYF	TRBV7-7	TRBJ2-3
CASSRTGVQYEQYF	TRBV5-5	TRBJ2-7
CASSLAAGGPDEQYF	TRBV7-7	TRBJ2-7
CASSRTGGNQPQHF	TRBV6-1	TRBJ1-5
CSVSATRPHYEQYF	TRBV29-1	TRBJ2-7
CASSLGILGQGLYEQYF	TRBV13	TRBJ2-7
CASQVGSIYEQYF	TRBV6-5	TRBJ2-7
CASSRSGNIQYF	TRBV4-1	TRBJ2-4
CASSIASSGASGTYEQYF	TRBV19	TRBJ2-7
CASSEQGGDSYEQYF	TRBV6-1	TRBJ2-7
CAWSLGTDDEQFF	TRBV30	TRBJ2-1
CASSSATSGNIQYF	TRBV27	TRBJ2-4
CASSLSRTSGYEQFF	TRBV7-8	TRBJ2-1
CASSQDLTPQETQYF	TRBV4-1	TRBJ2-5
CASSTAPGLAGIEQFF	TRBV5-1	TRBJ2-1
CASSLNPEQYF	TRBV7-3	TRBJ2-7
CASSQSIRGTEAFF	TRBV16	TRBJ1-1
CASSLDRSNYGYTF	TRBV5-4	TRBJ1-2
CASSQGPTGDYYEAFF	TRBV4-2	TRBJ1-1
CASRDVGESETF	TRBV28	TRBJ1-2
CASSLLAGLAGVRNEQFF	TRBV11-2	TRBJ2-1